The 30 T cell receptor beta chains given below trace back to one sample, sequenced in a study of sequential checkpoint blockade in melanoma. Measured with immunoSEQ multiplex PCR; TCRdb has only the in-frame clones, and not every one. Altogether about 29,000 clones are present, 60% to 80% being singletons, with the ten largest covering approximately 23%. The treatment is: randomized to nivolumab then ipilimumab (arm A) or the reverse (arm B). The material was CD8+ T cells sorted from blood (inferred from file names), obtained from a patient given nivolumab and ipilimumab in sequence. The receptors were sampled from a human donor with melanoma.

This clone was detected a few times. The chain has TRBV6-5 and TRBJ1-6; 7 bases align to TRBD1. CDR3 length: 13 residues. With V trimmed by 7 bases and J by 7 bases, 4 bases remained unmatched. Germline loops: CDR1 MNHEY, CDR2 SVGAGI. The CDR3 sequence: CASMDRINSPLHF. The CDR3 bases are TGTGCCAGCATGGACAGGATCAATTCACCCCTCCACTTT.

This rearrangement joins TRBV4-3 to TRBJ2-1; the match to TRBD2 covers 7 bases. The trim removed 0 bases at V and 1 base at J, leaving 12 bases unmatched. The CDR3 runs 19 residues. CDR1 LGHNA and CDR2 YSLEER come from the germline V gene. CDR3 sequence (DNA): TGCGCCAGCAGCCAAGACCGGTTTATAGGGACTACGTCCTACAATGAGCAGTTCTTC. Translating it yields CASSQDRFIGTTSYNEQFF.

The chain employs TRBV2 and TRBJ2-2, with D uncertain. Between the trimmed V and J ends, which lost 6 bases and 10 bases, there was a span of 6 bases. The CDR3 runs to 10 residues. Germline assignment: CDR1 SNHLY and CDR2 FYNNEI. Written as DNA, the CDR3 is TGTGCCAGCAGGGCGGCGGAGCTGTTTTTT. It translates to CASRAAELFF.

In nucleotides, the CDR3 is TGTGCCAGCAGCCAAGCTAAGAACGGGGAGCTGTTTTTT. It is translated as CASSQAKNGELFF. This sequence joins TRBV4-2 and TRBJ2-2; no definite D call. CDR1 is LGHNA, CDR2 YNFKEQ, per germline. The length of the CDR3 is 13 residues. Trimming left V 1 base short and J 7 bases short, with 7 bases between.

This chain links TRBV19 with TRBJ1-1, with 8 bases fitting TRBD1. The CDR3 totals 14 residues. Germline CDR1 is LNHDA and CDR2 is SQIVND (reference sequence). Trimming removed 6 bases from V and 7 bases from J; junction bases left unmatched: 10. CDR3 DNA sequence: TGTGCCAGTAGGGATAATACCGGGACAGGTGAAGCTTTCTTT. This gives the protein CASRDNTGTGEAFF.

CDR3 sequence: CASRSTGVNTEAFF. CDR3 nucleotides: TGTGCCAGCAGATCGACAGGAGTGAACACTGAAGCTTTCTTT. The gene calls are TRBV6-5 and TRBJ1-1; D is possibly TRBD1 (6 bases). Germline-derived CDR1 and CDR2 are MNHEY and SVGAGI. This CDR3 region has 14 residues. Trimming stripped 6 bases from V and 0 bases from J, with 11 bases between.

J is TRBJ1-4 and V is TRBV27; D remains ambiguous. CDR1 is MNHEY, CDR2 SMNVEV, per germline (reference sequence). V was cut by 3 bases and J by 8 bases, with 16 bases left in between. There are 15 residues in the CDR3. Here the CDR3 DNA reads TGTGCCAGCAGTTTTATCGCTGCCCGAGGAGAAAAACTGTTTTTT. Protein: CASSFIAARGEKLFF.

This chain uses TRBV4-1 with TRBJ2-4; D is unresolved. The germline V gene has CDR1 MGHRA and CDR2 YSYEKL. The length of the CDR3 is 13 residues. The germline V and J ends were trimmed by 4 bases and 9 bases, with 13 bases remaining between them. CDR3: CASSPAASGIQYF. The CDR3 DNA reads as TGCGCCAGCAGCCCCGCAGCCTCGGGCATTCAGTACTTC.

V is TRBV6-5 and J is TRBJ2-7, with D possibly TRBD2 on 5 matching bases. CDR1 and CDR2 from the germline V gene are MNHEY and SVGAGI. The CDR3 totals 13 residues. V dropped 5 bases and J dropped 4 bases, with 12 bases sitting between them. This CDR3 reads CASSIQSGYEQYF. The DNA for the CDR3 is TGTGCCAGCAGTATCCAGTCGGGGTACGAGCAGTACTTC.

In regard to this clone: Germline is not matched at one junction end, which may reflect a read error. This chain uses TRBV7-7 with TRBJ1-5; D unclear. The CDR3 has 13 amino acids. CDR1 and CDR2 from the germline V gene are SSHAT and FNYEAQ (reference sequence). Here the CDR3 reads CASSLAQDQPQHF. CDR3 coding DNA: TGTGCTAGCAGCTTGGCTCAGGATCAGCCCCAGCATTTT.

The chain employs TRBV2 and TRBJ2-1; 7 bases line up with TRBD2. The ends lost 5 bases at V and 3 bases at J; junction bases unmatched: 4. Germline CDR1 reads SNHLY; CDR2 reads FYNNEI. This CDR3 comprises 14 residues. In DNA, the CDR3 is TGTGCCAGCAGTCGGCGGGAGCTCTACAATGAGCAGTTCTTC. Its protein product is CASSRRELYNEQFF.

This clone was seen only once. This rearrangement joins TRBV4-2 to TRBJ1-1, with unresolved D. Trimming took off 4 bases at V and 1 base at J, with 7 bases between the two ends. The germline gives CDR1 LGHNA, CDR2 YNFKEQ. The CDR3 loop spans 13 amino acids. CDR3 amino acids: CASSPRRNTEAFF. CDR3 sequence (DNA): TGTGCCAGCAGCCCCCGGAGGAACACTGAAGCTTTCTTT.

For the CDR3, the DNA is TGTGCCAGCAGCCCTAGCTTTGACAGGTCTAACTACGAGCAGTACTTC. It encodes CASSPSFDRSNYEQYF. V and J are TRBV7-9 and TRBJ2-7; tentative D call: TRBD1 (6 bases). The CDR3 is 16 amino acids. In germline, CDR1 is SEHNR, CDR2 FQNEAQ (reference sequence). The V end lost 5 bases, the J end lost 3 bases, and 20 bases lay between the germline ends.

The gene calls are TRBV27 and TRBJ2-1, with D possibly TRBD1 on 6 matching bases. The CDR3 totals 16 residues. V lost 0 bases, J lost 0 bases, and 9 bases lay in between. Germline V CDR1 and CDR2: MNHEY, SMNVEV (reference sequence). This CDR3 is CASSLSARGSYNEQFF. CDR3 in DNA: TGTGCCAGCAGTTTATCAGCCAGGGGCTCCTACAATGAGCAGTTCTTC.

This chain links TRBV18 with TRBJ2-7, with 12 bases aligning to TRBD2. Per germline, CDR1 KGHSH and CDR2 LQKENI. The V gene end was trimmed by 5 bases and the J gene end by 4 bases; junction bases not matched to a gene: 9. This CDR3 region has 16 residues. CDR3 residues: CASSTFWTSGVYEQYF. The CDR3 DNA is TGTGCCAGCTCAACGTTTTGGACTAGCGGGGTTTACGAGCAGTACTTC.

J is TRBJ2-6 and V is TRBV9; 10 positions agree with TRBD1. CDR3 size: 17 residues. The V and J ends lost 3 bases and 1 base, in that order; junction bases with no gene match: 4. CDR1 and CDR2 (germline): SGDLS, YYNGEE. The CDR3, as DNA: TGTGCCAGCAGCGAGGGACAGGGGTTTTCTGGGGCCAACGTCCTGACTTTC. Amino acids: CASSEGQGFSGANVLTF. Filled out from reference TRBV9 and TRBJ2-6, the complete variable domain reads DSGVTQTPKHLITATGQRVTLRCSPRSGDLSVYWYQQSLDQGLQFLIQYYNGEERAKGNILERFSAQQFPDLHSELNLSSLELGDSALYFCASSEGQGFSGANVLTFGAGSRLTVL.

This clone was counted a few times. This CDR3 reads CASSLEASGRGGRQETQYF. As DNA, the CDR3 is TGTGCCAGCAGCTTGGAGGCTAGCGGGAGGGGTGGTCGACAAGAGACCCAGTACTTC. The genes are TRBV5-4 and TRBJ2-5; 12 bases line up with TRBD2. Trimming removed 0 bases from V and 2 bases from J; junction bases left unmatched: 11. Germline CDR1 reads SGHNT; CDR2 reads YYREEE (reference sequence). The CDR3 is 19 amino acids.

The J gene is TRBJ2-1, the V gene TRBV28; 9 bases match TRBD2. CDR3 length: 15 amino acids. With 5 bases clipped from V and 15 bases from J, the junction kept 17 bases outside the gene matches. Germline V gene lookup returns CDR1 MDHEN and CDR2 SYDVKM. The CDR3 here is CASSPPQAAGGRLFF. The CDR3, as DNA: TGTGCCAGCAGTCCCCCCCAGGCGGCGGGAGGGCGCCTGTTCTTC.

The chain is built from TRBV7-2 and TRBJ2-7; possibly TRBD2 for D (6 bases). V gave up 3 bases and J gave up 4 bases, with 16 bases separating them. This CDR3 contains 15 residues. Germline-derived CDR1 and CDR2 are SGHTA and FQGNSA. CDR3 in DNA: TGTGCCAGCAGCTTTTTTTCCGGGAGCGGTTACGAGCAGTACTTC. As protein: CASSFFSGSGYEQYF.

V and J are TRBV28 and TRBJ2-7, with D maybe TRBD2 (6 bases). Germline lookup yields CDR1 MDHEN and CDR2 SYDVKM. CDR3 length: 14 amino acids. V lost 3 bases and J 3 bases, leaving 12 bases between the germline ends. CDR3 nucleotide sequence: TGTGCCAGCAGTTTGGAGGGGATCTTCTACGAGCAGTACTTC. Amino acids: CASSLEGIFYEQYF.

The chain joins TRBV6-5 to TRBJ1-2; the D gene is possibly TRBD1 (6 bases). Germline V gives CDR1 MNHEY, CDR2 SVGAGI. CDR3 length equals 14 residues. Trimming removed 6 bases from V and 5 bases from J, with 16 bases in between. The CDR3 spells CASSPNTGLYGYTF. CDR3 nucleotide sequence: TGTGCCAGCAGCCCCAATACAGGGTTGTATGGCTACACCTTC.

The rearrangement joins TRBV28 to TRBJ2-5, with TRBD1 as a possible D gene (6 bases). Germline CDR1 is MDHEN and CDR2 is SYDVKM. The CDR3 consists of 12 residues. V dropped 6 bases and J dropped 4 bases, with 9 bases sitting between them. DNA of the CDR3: TGTGCCAGCAGCCCCAGGGGAGAGACCCAGTACTTC. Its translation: CASSPRGETQYF.

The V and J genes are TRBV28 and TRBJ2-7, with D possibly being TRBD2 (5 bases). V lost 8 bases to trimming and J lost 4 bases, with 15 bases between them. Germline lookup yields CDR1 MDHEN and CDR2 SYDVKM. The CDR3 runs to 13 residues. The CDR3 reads CASQAGMGYEQYF. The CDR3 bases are TGTGCCAGCCAGGCCGGGATGGGATACGAGCAGTACTTC.

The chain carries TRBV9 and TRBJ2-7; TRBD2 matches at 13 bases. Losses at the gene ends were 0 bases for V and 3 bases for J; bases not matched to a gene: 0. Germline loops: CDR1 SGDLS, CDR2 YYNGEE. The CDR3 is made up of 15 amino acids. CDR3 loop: CASSVGTSGGYEQYF. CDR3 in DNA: TGTGCCAGCAGCGTAGGGACTAGCGGGGGCTACGAGCAGTACTTC. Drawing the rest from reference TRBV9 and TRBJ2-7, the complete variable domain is DSGVTQTPKHLITATGQRVTLRCSPRSGDLSVYWYQQSLDQGLQFLIQYYNGEERAKGNILERFSAQQFPDLHSELNLSSLELGDSALYFCASSVGTSGGYEQYFGPGTRLTVT.

The CDR3, as DNA: TGTGCCACCAGCAGCTACCCTAACATTCAGTACTTC. This codes for CATSSYPNIQYF. This chain uses TRBV15 with TRBJ2-4; D ambiguous. The CDR3 loop spans 12 amino acids. Trimming cost V 3 bases and J 7 bases, with 7 bases left between them. Germline V gene lookup returns CDR1 LNHNV and CDR2 YYDKDF (reference sequence).

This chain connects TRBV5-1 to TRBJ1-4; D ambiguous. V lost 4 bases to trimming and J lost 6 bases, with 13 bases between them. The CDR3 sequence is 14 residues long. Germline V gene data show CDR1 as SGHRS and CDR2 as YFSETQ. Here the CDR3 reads CASSLRLGDEKLFF. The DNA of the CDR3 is TGCGCCAGCAGCCTTAGGCTTGGAGATGAAAAACTGTTTTTT.

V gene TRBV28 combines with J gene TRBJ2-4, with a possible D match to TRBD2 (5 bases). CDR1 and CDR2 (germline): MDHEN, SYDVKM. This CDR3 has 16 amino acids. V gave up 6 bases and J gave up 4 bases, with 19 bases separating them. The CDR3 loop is CASSGRTYDQKNIQYF. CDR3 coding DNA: TGTGCCAGCAGCGGCAGGACTTACGACCAGAAAAACATTCAGTACTTC.

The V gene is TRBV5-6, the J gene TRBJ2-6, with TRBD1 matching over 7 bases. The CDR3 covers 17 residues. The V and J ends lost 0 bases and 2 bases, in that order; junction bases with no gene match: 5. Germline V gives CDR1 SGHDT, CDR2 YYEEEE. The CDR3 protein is CASSLGQGIPGANVLTF. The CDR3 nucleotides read TGTGCCAGCAGCTTGGGACAGGGAATCCCTGGGGCCAACGTCCTGACTTTC. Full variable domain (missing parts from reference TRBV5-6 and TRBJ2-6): DAGVTQSPTHLIKTRGQQVTLRCSPKSGHDTVSWYQQALGQGPQFIFQYYEEEERQRGNFPDRFSGHQFPNYSSELNVNALLLGDSALYLCASSLGQGIPGANVLTFGAGSRLTVL.

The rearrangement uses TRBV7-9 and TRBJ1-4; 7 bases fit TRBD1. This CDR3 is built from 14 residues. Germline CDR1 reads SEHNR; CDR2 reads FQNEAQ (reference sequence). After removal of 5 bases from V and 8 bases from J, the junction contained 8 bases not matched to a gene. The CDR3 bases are TGTGCCAGCAGCCTTCTGGAGGGGGCAGAAAAACTGTTTTTT. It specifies CASSLLEGAEKLFF.

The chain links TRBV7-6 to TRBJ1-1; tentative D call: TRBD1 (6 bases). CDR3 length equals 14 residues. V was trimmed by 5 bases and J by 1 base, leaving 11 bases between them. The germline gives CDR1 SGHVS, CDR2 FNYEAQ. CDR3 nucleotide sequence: TGTGCCAGCAGCCCACAGGGCTGGAACACTGAAGCTTTCTTT. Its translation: CASSPQGWNTEAFF.